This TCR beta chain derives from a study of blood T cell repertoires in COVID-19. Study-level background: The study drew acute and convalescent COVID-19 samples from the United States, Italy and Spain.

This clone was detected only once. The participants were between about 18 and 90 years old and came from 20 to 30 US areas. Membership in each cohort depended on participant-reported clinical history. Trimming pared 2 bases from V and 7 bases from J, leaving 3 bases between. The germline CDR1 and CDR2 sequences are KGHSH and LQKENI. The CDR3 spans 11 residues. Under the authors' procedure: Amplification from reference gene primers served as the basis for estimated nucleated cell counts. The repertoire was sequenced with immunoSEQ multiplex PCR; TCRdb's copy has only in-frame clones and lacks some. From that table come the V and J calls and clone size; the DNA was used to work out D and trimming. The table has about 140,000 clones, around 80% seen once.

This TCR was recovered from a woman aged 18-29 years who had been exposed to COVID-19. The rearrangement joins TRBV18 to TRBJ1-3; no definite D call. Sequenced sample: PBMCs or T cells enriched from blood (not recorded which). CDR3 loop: CASSPENTIYF. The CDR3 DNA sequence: TGTGCCAGCTCACCAGAGAACACCATATATTTT. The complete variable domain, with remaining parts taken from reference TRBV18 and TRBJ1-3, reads NAGVMQNPRHLVRRRGQEARLRCSPMKGHSHVYWYRQLPEEGLKFMVYLQKENIIDESGMPKERFSAEFPKEGPSILRIQQVVRGDSAAYFCASSPENTIYFGEGSWLTVV.